The next 9 T cell receptor beta chains were all read from a single sample in a study of tumor-infiltrating lymphocytes in primary liver carcinoma. From about 530 ng total RNA, TCR beta cDNA was generated with a primer in the constant region. Slightly modified ARM-PCR with three nested multiplex PCR rounds yielded TCR beta libraries. PCR rounds one and two used TRBV1-TRBV30 forward primers with a C-beta reverse primer for 10 cycles each. TCRdb fed the multiplex PCR reads into MiXCR, producing one record per CDR3 protein. The table has over 100,000 distinct CDR3 sequences, around 65% seen once. Starting material for RNA and DNA co-extraction consisted of about 17-31 mg of unsorted bulk tissue. The sequencing input was tumor-adjacent normal liver tissue. These receptor sequences come from a woman in her fifties or sixties with primary liver carcinoma and hepatitis B virus infection.

There are many counts of this clonotype. The rearrangement links TRBV25-1 to TRBJ1-4; D may be TRBD1 (5 bases). The CDR3 has 13 residues. Trimming removed 3 bases from V and 8 bases from J, with 10 bases in between. Germline V gene data show CDR1 as MGHDK and CDR2 as SYGVNS. As DNA, the CDR3 is TGTGCCAGCAGTGACAGGGTTGAAGAAAAACTGTTTTTT. It specifies CASSDRVEEKLFF.

This chain joins TRBV7-9 and TRBJ2-3, with 7 positions matching TRBD1. Germline CDR1 and CDR2: SEHNR and FQNEAQ (reference sequence). This CDR3 region has 18 residues. V shed 3 bases, J shed 1 base, and the junction held 13 bases outside the gene matches. The CDR3 DNA sequence: TGTGCCAGCAGCTTGTACAGGGGAGCGGTTAGAGGCACAGATACGCAGTATTTT. This sequence encodes CASSLYRGAVRGTDTQYF.

Details on this clonotype: A read error may produce the germline difference seen at one junction end. The CDR3 DNA reads as TGCGCCAGCAGCCCGAGGGGGGAATTGGCTGGCCACGATCAGTACTTC. Its protein is CASSPRGELAGHDQYF. This chain links TRBV5-1 with TRBJ2-7; perhaps D is TRBD1 or TRBD2 (6 bases each). The CDR3 spans 16 residues. Germline values: CDR1 SGHRS, CDR2 YFSETQ. Complete variable domain (other parts from reference TRBV5-1 and TRBJ2-7): KAGVTQTPRYLIKTRGQQVTLSCSPISGHRSVSWYQQTPGQGLQFLFEYFSETQRNKGNFPGRFSGRQFSNSRSEMNVSTLELGDSALYLCASSPRGELAGHDQYFGPGTRLTVT.

This clonotype appeared many times. The chain combines TRBV6-5 with TRBJ2-7; D may be TRBD1 (6 bases). Germline values: CDR1 MNHEY, CDR2 SVGAGI. There are 11 residues in the CDR3. V dropped 7 bases and J dropped 6 bases, with 10 bases sitting between them. The CDR3 DNA follows: TGTGCCAGCACCCAGGGGCGCGAGCAGTACTTC. It yields the protein CASTQGREQYF.

On this clonotype itself: Relative to the germline gene, one junction end is altered; a read error may explain this. The V call is TRBV7-8, the J call TRBJ2-3; D unresolved. The CDR3 has 12 amino acids. The germline V gene has CDR1 SGHVS and CDR2 FQNEAQ. Here the CDR3 DNA reads TGTGCCAACAGCGACGGCACAGATACGGAGTATTTT. This codes for CANSDGTDTEYF.

There are many counts of this clonotype. The chain links TRBV7-3 to TRBJ2-6, with D possibly TRBD1 on 5 matching bases. The CDR3 has 17 amino acids. V was pared by 2 bases and J by 0 bases, with 11 bases between. Germline V lookup: CDR1 SGHTA, CDR2 FQGTGA. Written as DNA, the CDR3 is TGTGCCAGCAGCTTACAGGGCCTGAACTCTGGGGCCAACGTCCTGACTTTC. It encodes CASSLQGLNSGANVLTF.

In regard to this clonotype: No conserved phenylalanine or tryptophan ends this CDR3, so it is likely a read error. This rearrangement joins TRBV11-2 to TRBJ2-2, with D possibly TRBD1 on 6 matching bases. Deletions cut 10 bases from V and 4 bases from J, with 13 bases between. CDR1 is SGHAT and CDR2 is FQNNGV in the germline V gene. This CDR3 has 13 residues. The CDR3 spells CANNPTGTGELFS. In DNA, the CDR3 is TGTGCCAACAACCCGACAGGCACCGGGGAGCTGTTTTCT.

This clonotype has at least ten counts. The gene calls are TRBV28 and TRBJ2-2, with D possibly matching TRBD1 (7 bases). V was pared by 6 bases and J by 5 bases, with 19 bases between. Per germline, CDR1 MDHEN and CDR2 SYDVKM. CDR3 length: 16 amino acids. CDR3 in amino acids: CASSLGAGGWTGELFF. The CDR3 nucleotides are TGTGCCAGCAGCCTTGGGGCAGGGGGGTGGACCGGGGAGCTGTTTTTT.

Many counts were recorded for this clonotype. V is TRBV5-1 and J is TRBJ2-7, with a possible D match to TRBD2 (5 bases). Germline assignment: CDR1 SGHRS and CDR2 YFSETQ. Trimming pared 4 bases from V and 3 bases from J, leaving 14 bases between. The CDR3 extends over 14 amino acids. The CDR3 DNA is TGCGCCAGCAGCGACTCCGGACTCCACTACGAGCAGTACTTC. Residues: CASSDSGLHYEQYF.